Listed here are 27 T cell receptor beta chains from one sample, sequenced in a study of shared clonotypes between healthy human individuals. Generated by immunoSEQ multiplex PCR, the TCRdb table keeps only in-frame clones and is missing some. This table has more than 400,000 clones, roughly 80% appearing once. Sample: PBMCs. Receptor source: a middle-aged woman in good health. Some clones in this sample may be carry-over from other donors' samples.

Note on this clone: It differs at one base from a far larger clone, so likely a read error. V is TRBV6-5 and J is TRBJ2-7, with D maybe TRBD2 (5 bases). The CDR3 contains 13 residues. The V and J ends lost 11 bases and 3 bases respectively, with 17 bases between them. CDR1 and CDR2 (germline): MNHEY, SVGAGI. CDR3 in amino acids: CAGRAGGNYEQYF. The CDR3 nucleotides read TGTGCCGGTCGGGCGGGTGGAAACTACGAGCAGTACTTC.

The chain carries TRBV7-3 and TRBJ1-2; D is undetermined. Germline-derived CDR1 and CDR2 are SGHTA and FQGTGA. This CDR3 comprises 14 residues. V was trimmed by 2 bases and J by 2 bases, leaving 9 bases between them. CDR3 in amino acids: CASSLSPGNYGYTF. Written as DNA, the CDR3 is TGTGCCAGCAGCTTATCCCCCGGAAACTATGGCTACACCTTC.

The gene calls are TRBV6-1 and TRBJ2-5, with 9 positions matching TRBD2. This CDR3 region has 14 residues. Germline V lookup: CDR1 MNHNS, CDR2 SASEGT. Trimming removed 6 bases from V and 3 bases from J; junction bases left unmatched: 5. CDR3 coding DNA: TGTGCCAGCAGGCCGACTAGCGGCAAAGAGACCCAGTACTTC. Protein: CASRPTSGKETQYF.

In the case of this clone: This is likely an artifact of a read error, given a far larger clone one base away. Other DNA sequences in the same sample also yield this CDR3. The chain couples TRBV7-2 to TRBJ1-2, with 7 bases that match TRBD1. J lost 2 bases, V lost 9 bases, and 9 bases had no gene match. The CDR3 spans 14 residues. Per the germline V gene, CDR1 is SGHTA and CDR2 is FQGNSA. The CDR3 coding sequence is TGTGCCAGTAGCCCCGACAGGGCAAACTATGGCTACACCTTC. Translation gives CASSPDRANYGYTF.

This rearrangement joins TRBV15 to TRBJ2-5, with a weak D call TRBD1 (5 bases). CDR3 length: 14 residues. The V end was cut by 8 bases, the J end by 2 bases, with 15 bases between. Germline V lookup: CDR1 LNHNV, CDR2 YYDKDF (reference sequence). This chain's CDR3 is CATRPYRSQETQYF. DNA for the CDR3: TGTGCCACCCGTCCTTACAGGAGTCAAGAGACCCAGTACTTC.

The CDR3, as DNA: TGTGCCAGCAGCTTGTCCTCAGGCTACGAGCAGTACTTC. It encodes CASSLSSGYEQYF. The gene calls are TRBV5-5 and TRBJ2-7; the D is unclear. The germline V and J ends were trimmed by 1 base and 3 bases, with 8 bases remaining between them. CDR3 length equals 13 residues. Germline assignment: CDR1 SGHKS and CDR2 YYEKEE (reference sequence).

The chain couples TRBV7-2 to TRBJ2-1; tentatively, D is TRBD2 (7 bases). CDR3 length: 13 amino acids. Germline V gene sequence: CDR1 SGHTA, CDR2 FQGNSA. Trimming left V 7 bases short and J 9 bases short, with 16 bases between. The CDR3 sequence: CASTQGGAGEQFF. CDR3 DNA sequence: TGTGCCAGCACCCAAGGGGGGGCAGGTGAGCAGTTCTTC.

The rearrangement links TRBV7-2 to TRBJ1-5; the D is unclear. The CDR3 has 12 residues. V lost 4 bases and J 5 bases, leaving 6 bases between the germline ends. Germline CDR1 is SGHTA and CDR2 is FQGNSA. The CDR3 loop reads CASSSLYQPQHF. The CDR3 nucleotides are TGTGCCAGCAGCTCATTGTATCAGCCCCAGCATTTT.

This clone was seen more than once but under ten times. The chain is built from TRBV7-8 and TRBJ2-5; tentative D call: TRBD1 (5 bases). This CDR3 contains 14 residues. The germline CDR1 and CDR2 sequences are SGHVS and FQNEAQ. V was trimmed by 4 bases and J by 4 bases, leaving 13 bases between them. CDR3 coding DNA: TGTGCCAGCAGCTCTTCGACAGTGGGAGAGACCCAGTACTTC. Its protein product is CASSSSTVGETQYF.

This sequence joins TRBV6-5 and TRBJ2-7; 10 bases line up with TRBD1. CDR3 length: 15 amino acids. The V gene end was trimmed by 6 bases and the J gene end by 1 base; junction bases not matched to a gene: 6. Germline values: CDR1 MNHEY, CDR2 SVGAGI. For the CDR3, the DNA is TGTGCCAGCAGAGGGACAGGGGAGGGTTCCTACGAGCAGTACTTC. It translates to CASRGTGEGSYEQYF.

This rearrangement joins TRBV6-5 to TRBJ2-5, with D possibly being TRBD1 or TRBD2 (6 bases each). Germline CDR1 is MNHEY and CDR2 is SVGAGI. This CDR3 has 15 residues. Trimming pared 0 bases from V and 1 base from J, leaving 9 bases between. The CDR3 sequence: CASSYSWGAQETQYF. CDR3 DNA sequence: TGTGCCAGCAGTTACTCGTGGGGGGCCCAAGAGACCCAGTACTTC.

This chain connects TRBV28 to TRBJ2-2, with a possible D match to TRBD2 (6 bases). This CDR3 has 15 amino acids. Germline values: CDR1 MDHEN, CDR2 SYDVKM. V was pared by 5 bases and J by 4 bases, with 14 bases between. CDR3 sequence reads: CASSPTRGFTGELFF. The CDR3 nucleotides are TGTGCCAGCAGTCCGACCCGGGGGTTCACCGGGGAGCTGTTTTTT.

With regard to this clone: A read error is likely here: a far larger clone is one base away. CDR3 sequence (DNA): TGTACCAGCATAGGACAGGGGTCCACCGGGGAGCTGTTTTTT. It is translated as CTSIGQGSTGELFF. This chain joins TRBV2 and TRBJ2-2, with 9 bases that match TRBD1. The CDR3 has 14 amino acids. The germline V gene has CDR1 SNHLY and CDR2 FYNNEI. Supplemented by reference TRBV2 and TRBJ2-2, the full variable domain reads EPEVTQTPSHQVTQMGQEVILRCVPISNHLYFYWYRQILGQKVEFLVSFYNNEISEKSEIFDDQFSVERPDGSNFTLKIRSTKLEDSAMYFCTSIGQGSTGELFFGEGSRLTVL.

The genes are TRBV28 and TRBJ1-4; TRBD1 is a possible D gene (6 bases). The CDR3 is 14 amino acids. The V and J ends lost 6 bases and 7 bases respectively, with 15 bases between them. Germline values: CDR1 MDHEN, CDR2 SYDVKM. CDR3 in DNA: TGTGCCAGCAGGCCACGGACAGAACTTGAAAAACTGTTTTTT. Protein: CASRPRTELEKLFF.

This rearrangement joins TRBV7-9 to TRBJ2-7, with D perhaps matching TRBD2 (6 bases). The CDR3 length is 10 residues. Looked up from germline, CDR1 is SEHNR and CDR2 is FQNEAQ (reference sequence). Trimming removed 11 bases at V and 3 bases at J, with 8 bases between. Here the CDR3 DNA reads TGTGCCGCCGGGGGCTACGAGCAGTACTTC. Its translation is CAAGGYEQYF.

The chain joins TRBV7-9 to TRBJ2-1; D gene unclear. The CDR3 runs to 14 residues. V dropped 2 bases and J dropped 8 bases, with 13 bases sitting between them. The germline gives CDR1 SEHNR, CDR2 FQNEAQ (reference sequence). CDR3 DNA: TGTGCCAGCAGCTTACTCCAGTCGAGCGATGAGCAGTTCTTC. Amino acids: CASSLLQSSDEQFF.

V is TRBV5-1 and J is TRBJ2-7; no clear D. V was pared by 4 bases and J by 0 bases, with 11 bases between. This CDR3 spans 14 amino acids. Germline CDR1 and CDR2: SGHRS and YFSETQ. CDR3: CASSPNPSSYEQYF. The CDR3 DNA reads as TGCGCCAGCAGCCCTAACCCTAGCTCCTACGAGCAGTACTTC.

The chain uses TRBV19 and TRBJ2-7, with TRBD1 as a possible D gene (6 bases). The length of the CDR3 is 14 residues. V lost 5 bases and J 3 bases, leaving 14 bases between the germline ends. In germline, CDR1 is LNHDA, CDR2 SQIVND (reference sequence). CDR3 amino acids: CASSSRGSDYEQYF. CDR3 DNA sequence: TGTGCCAGTAGTTCCAGGGGATCGGACTACGAGCAGTACTTC.

This clone occurred a few times. This chain links TRBV18 with TRBJ1-5, with TRBD1 identical over 10 bases. The junction had 5 bases not matched to a gene; V was cut back by 4 bases and J by 11 bases. Germline V gives CDR1 KGHSH, CDR2 LQKENI. The CDR3 is 13 residues long. The CDR3 here is CASSRDRGQAQHF. CDR3 in DNA: TGTGCCAGCTCACGCGACAGGGGGCAGGCCCAGCATTTT.

In the case of this clone: Since a far larger clone is one base different, this is likely a read error. V is TRBV4-1 and J is TRBJ2-2; 8 positions agree with TRBD1. The CDR3 sequence is 14 residues long. The V gene's germline CDR1 is MGHRA and CDR2 YSYEKL. V was pared by 9 bases and J by 1 base, with 4 bases of the junction left unmatched. CDR3 in DNA: TGCGCCAGATTAGGACAGGGGAACACCGGGGAGCTGTTTTTT. It yields the protein CARLGQGNTGELFF.

V and J are TRBV5-1 and TRBJ2-7, with 13 bases matching TRBD2. CDR1 is SGHRS, CDR2 YFSETQ, per germline. With V trimmed by 8 bases and J by 3 bases, 8 bases remained unmatched. This CDR3 region has 15 residues. CDR3: CASRGLAGEIYEQYF. The CDR3 bases are TGCGCCAGTCGCGGACTAGCGGGAGAAATCTACGAGCAGTACTTC.

The chain employs TRBV7-6 and TRBJ2-5, with D hard to call. Per germline, CDR1 SGHVS and CDR2 FNYEAQ. This CDR3 region has 12 residues. The V end was cut by 0 bases, the J end by 3 bases, with 2 bases between. This CDR3 is CASSLAEETQYF. For the CDR3, the DNA is TGTGCCAGCAGCTTAGCCGAAGAGACCCAGTACTTC.

This clone was observed a single time. V and J are TRBV11-2 and TRBJ2-3; 9 bases line up with TRBD1. This CDR3 has 14 residues. The germline CDR1 and CDR2 sequences are SGHAT and FQNNGV. Germline trimming cut 4 bases from V and 4 bases from J; bases unmatched to any gene: 3. The CDR3 is CASSSGQGSDTQYF. The CDR3, as DNA: TGTGCCAGCAGCTCGGGACAGGGATCAGATACGCAGTATTTT.

V usage is TRBV5-1 and J usage is TRBJ2-1, with TRBD2 matching 7 bases. This CDR3 has 16 residues. Germline assignment: CDR1 SGHRS and CDR2 YFSETQ. The ends lost 4 bases at V and 5 bases at J; junction bases unmatched: 12. CDR3 protein: CASSHSLAIGDNEQFF. The CDR3 DNA reads TGCGCCAGCAGCCACTCACTAGCGATTGGGGACAATGAGCAGTTCTTC.

The V and J genes are TRBV5-1 and TRBJ2-3; D is unresolved. CDR3 length equals 14 residues. Germline CDR1 and CDR2: SGHRS and YFSETQ. V lost 6 bases and J lost 2, with 13 bases in between. CDR3 nucleotides: TGCGCCAGCACCCGCGACTCTTACACAGATACGCAGTATTTT. Amino acid sequence: CASTRDSYTDTQYF.

V is TRBV30 and J is TRBJ2-7, with D perhaps being TRBD1 or TRBD2 (5 bases each). Germline V gene sequence: CDR1 GTSNPN, CDR2 SVGIG (reference sequence). The CDR3 totals 13 residues. The V end lost 3 bases, the J end lost 4 bases, and 13 bases lay between the germline ends. The CDR3 coding sequence is TGTGCCTGGAGACGAGCGGCAGGGTACGAGCAGTACTTC. As protein: CAWRRAAGYEQYF.

This rearrangement joins TRBV7-9 to TRBJ1-4; D unclear. The germline gives CDR1 SEHNR, CDR2 FQNEAQ (reference sequence). Trimming took off 2 bases at V and 4 bases at J, with 11 bases between the two ends. CDR3 length: 15 residues. DNA for the CDR3: TGTGCCAGCAGCTTATTTACCGTGTATAATGAAAAACTGTTTTTT. Protein: CASSLFTVYNEKLFF.